This T cell receptor beta chain is drawn from a study of blood T cell repertoires in COVID-19. Study summary: The cDNA or gDNA used as material had been derived from T cells, B-cell-depleted T cells, or PBMCs.

V gave up 5 bases and J gave up 7 bases; unmatched junction bases: 9. Germline assignment: CDR1 LNHDA and CDR2 SQIVND (reference sequence). The CDR3 spans 15 residues. Authors' analysis steps: Estimated nucleated cell counts came from reference gene primer amplification. The method was immunoSEQ multiplex PCR; TCRdb's version includes in-frame clones alone and lacks a portion of them. The V and J calls and clone size were taken over from that table, and D and trimming were inferred from the DNA. The table lists 410,000 or so clones, 86% of them singletons. The TCR sequence derives from a woman aged 30 to 39 with active or convalescent COVID-19. The chain recombines TRBV19 with TRBJ1-5, with 9 positions matching TRBD1. Input material: peripheral blood. DNA for the CDR3: TGTGCCAGTAGTGGGACGACAGGGGGTCCCCAGCCCCAGCATTTT. Translated: CASSGTTGGPQPQHF. Complete variable domain (other parts from reference TRBV19 and TRBJ1-5): DGGITQSPKYLFRKEGQNVTLSCEQNLNHDAMYWYRQDPGQGLRLIYYSQIVNDFQKGDIAEGYSVSREKKESFPLTVTSAQKNPTAFYLCASSGTTGGPQPQHFGDGTRLSIL.